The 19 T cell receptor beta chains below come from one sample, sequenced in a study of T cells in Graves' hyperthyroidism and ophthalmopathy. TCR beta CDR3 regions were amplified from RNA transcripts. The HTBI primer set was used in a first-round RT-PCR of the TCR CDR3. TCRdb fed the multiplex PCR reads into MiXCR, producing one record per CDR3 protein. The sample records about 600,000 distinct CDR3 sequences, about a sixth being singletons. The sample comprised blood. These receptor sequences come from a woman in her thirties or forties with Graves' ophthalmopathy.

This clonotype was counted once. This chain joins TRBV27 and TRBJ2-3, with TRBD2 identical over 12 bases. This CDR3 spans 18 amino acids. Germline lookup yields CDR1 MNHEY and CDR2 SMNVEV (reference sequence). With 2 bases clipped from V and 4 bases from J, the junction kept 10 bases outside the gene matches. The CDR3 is CASSLVGLAGGLADTQYF. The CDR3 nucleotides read TGTGCCAGCAGTTTAGTTGGGCTAGCGGGAGGGCTAGCAGATACGCAGTATTTT.

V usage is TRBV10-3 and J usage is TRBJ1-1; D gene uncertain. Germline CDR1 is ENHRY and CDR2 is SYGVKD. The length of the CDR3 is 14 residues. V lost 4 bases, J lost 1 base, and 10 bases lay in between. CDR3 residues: CAISVDNRNTEAFF. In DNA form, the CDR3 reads TGTGCCATCAGTGTTGACAACCGGAACACTGAAGCTTTCTTT.

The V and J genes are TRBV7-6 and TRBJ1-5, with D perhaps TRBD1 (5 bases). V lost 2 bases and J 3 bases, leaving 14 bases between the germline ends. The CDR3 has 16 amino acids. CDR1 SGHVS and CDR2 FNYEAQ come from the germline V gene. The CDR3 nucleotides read TGTGCCAGCAGCTTAAGGGGCTTACTTAACAATCAGCCCCAGCATTTT. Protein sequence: CASSLRGLLNNQPQHF.

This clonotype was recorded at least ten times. The CDR3, as DNA: TGTGCCAGCAGTTTCACAGGGCTTAACCTCTACGAGCAGTACTTC. This encodes CASSFTGLNLYEQYF. The genes are TRBV12-3 or TRBV12-4 and TRBJ2-7; the D gene is possibly TRBD1 (6 bases). With 3 bases removed from V and 3 bases from J, the gap between germline ends came to 15 bases. The CDR3 covers 15 residues.

CDR3 protein: CASLPGGWGQGQNIQYF. The CDR3 DNA is TGTGCCAGCCTTCCGGGGGGCTGGGGACAGGGTCAGAACATTCAGTACTTC. This chain links TRBV6-1 with TRBJ2-4; 9 nucleotides line up with TRBD1. V lost 8 bases and J lost 7; bases outside the gene matches: 18. CDR1 MNHNS and CDR2 SASEGT come from the germline V gene. This CDR3 is 17 amino acids long.

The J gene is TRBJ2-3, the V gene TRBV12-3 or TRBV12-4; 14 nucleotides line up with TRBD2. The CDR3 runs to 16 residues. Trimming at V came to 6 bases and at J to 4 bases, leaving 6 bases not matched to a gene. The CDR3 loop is CASSGLAGGGADTQYF. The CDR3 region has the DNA TGTGCCAGCAGCGGACTAGCGGGAGGTGGAGCAGATACGCAGTATTTT.

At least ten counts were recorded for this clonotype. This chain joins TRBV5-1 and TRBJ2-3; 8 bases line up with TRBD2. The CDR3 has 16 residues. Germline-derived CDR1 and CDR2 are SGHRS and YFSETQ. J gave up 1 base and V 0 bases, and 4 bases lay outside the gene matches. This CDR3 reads CASSLAAGGRTDTQYF. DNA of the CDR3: TGCGCCAGCAGCTTGGCCGCGGGAGGACGCACAGATACGCAGTATTTT.

The CDR3: CASSESLVDNEQFF. CDR3 DNA: TGTGCCAGCAGTGAATCGCTAGTCGACAATGAGCAGTTCTTC. V usage is TRBV2 and J usage is TRBJ2-1; D uncertain. Germline values: CDR1 SNHLY, CDR2 FYNNEI. V dropped 2 bases and J dropped 5 bases, with 10 bases sitting between them. This CDR3 region has 14 residues.

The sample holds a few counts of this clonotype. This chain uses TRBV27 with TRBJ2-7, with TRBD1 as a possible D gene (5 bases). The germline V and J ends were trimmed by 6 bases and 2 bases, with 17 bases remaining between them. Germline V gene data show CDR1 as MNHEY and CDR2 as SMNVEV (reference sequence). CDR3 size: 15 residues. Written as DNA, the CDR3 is TGTGCCAGCAGCCGACTCCAAGGGGAACCCTACGAGCAGTACTTC. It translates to CASSRLQGEPYEQYF.

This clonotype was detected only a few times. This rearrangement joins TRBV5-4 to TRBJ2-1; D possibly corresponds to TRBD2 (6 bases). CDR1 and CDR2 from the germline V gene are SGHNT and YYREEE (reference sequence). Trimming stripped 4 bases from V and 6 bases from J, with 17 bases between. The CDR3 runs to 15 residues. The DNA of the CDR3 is TGTGCCAGCAGCCCTTGGGGGGAGTCCGGCAATGAGCAGTTCTTC. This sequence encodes CASSPWGESGNEQFF. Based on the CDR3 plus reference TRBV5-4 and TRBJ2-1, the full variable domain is ETGVTQSPTHLIKTRGQQVTLRCSSQSGHNTVSWYQQALGQGPQFIFQYYREEENGRGNFPPRFSGLQFPNYSSELNVNALELDDSALYLCASSPWGESGNEQFFGPGTRLTVL.

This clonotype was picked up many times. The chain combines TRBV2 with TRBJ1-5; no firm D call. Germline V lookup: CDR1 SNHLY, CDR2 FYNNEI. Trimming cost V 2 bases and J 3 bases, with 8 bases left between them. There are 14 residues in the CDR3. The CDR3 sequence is CASSERVDNQPQHF. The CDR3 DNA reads TGTGCCAGCAGTGAAAGAGTTGACAATCAGCCCCAGCATTTT.

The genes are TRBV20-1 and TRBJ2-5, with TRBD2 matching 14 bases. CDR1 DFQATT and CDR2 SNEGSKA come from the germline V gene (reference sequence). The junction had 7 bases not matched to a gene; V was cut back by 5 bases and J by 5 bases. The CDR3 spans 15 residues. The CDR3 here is CSAGVGTSGGETQYF. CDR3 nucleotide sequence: TGCAGTGCTGGGGTGGGGACTAGCGGGGGTGAGACCCAGTACTTC.

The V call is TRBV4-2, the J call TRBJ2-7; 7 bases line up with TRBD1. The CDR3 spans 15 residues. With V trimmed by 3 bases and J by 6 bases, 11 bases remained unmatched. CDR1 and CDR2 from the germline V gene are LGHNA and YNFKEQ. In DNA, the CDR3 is TGTGCCAGCAGCCACACGGGACAGCAATCGGGCGAGCAGTACTTC. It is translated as CASSHTGQQSGEQYF.

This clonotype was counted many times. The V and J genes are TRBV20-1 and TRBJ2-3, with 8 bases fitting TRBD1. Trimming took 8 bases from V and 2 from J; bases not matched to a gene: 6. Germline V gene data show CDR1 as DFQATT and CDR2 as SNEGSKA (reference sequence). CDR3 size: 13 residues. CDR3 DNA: TGCAGTCTCCCAGGGGGCTTCACAGATACGCAGTATTTT. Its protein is CSLPGGFTDTQYF.

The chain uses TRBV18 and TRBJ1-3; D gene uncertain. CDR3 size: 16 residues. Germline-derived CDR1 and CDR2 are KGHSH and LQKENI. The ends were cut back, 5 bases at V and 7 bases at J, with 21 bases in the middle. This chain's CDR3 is CASSSTPTLGSNTIYF. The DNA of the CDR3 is TGTGCCAGCTCATCCACCCCGACATTAGGCAGCAACACCATATATTTT.

This CDR3 is CASRLGTGDLNEQFF. CDR3 DNA sequence: TGTGCCAGTAGACTCGGGACAGGGGACCTCAATGAGCAGTTCTTC. The V call is TRBV19, the J call TRBJ2-1; the match to TRBD1 covers 10 bases. Germline assignment: CDR1 LNHDA and CDR2 SQIVND (reference sequence). V was pared by 6 bases and J by 6 bases, with 8 bases of the junction left unmatched. This CDR3 region has 15 residues.

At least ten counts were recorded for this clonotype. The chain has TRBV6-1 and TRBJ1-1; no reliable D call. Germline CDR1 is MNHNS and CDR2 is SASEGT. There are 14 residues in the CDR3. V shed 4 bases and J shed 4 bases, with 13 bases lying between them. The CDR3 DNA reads TGTGCCAGCAGTGGGCACGGCCCTAGCACTGAAGCTTTCTTT. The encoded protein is CASSGHGPSTEAFF.

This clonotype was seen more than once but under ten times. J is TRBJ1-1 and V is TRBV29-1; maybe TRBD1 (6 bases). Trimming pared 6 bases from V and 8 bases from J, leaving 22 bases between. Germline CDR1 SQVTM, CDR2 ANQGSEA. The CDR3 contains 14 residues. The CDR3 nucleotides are TGCAGCGTCCGTCTTGGGACAAGGTTTTTAGAAGCTTTCTTT. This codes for CSVRLGTRFLEAFF.

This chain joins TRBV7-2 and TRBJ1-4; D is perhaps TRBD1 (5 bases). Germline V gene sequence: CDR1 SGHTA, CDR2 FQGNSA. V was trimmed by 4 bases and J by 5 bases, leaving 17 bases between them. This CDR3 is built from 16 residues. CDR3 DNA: TGTGCCAGCAGCTCCGAATCGCGGGGCCCCAATGAAAAACTGTTTTTT. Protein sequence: CASSSESRGPNEKLFF.